The 31 T cell receptor beta chains in this list originate from one sample, sequenced in a study of beta chain features in type 1 diabetes. Expressed TCRB transcripts were sequenced, since all the RNA that had been isolated was reverse transcribed. Produced via immunoSEQ multiplex PCR; TCRdb's table is partial and in-frame only. The sample has 120,000 to 150,000 clones, 9.5% to 10% seen once; the top ten hold nearly 0.65%. The specimen sequenced was central memory CD4+ T cells from blood. The receptors originated from a woman in her forties in good health.

V gene TRBV7-2 combines with J gene TRBJ2-7, with D possibly matching TRBD2 (5 bases). Germline CDR1 reads SGHTA; CDR2 reads FQGNSA. This CDR3 spans 17 amino acids. Trimming cost V 0 bases and J 2 bases, with 17 bases left between them. This CDR3 is CASSLAALEDRPYEQYF. CDR3 coding DNA: TGTGCCAGCAGCTTAGCGGCTCTGGAGGATAGACCCTACGAGCAGTACTTC.

The genes are TRBV19 and TRBJ1-1; TRBD1 matches 9 bases. The CDR3 is made up of 14 amino acids. The V segment lost 7 bases and the J segment 3 bases; nucleotides outside the gene matches: 6. CDR1 LNHDA and CDR2 SQIVND come from the germline V gene (reference sequence). The CDR3 here is CASIGTGMYTEAFF. In DNA form, the CDR3 reads TGTGCCAGTATCGGGACAGGGATGTACACTGAAGCTTTCTTT.

This chain links TRBV4-3 with TRBJ2-1; 7 positions match TRBD2. This CDR3 is built from 15 residues. The germline CDR1 and CDR2 sequences are LGHNA and YSLEER. V lost 0 bases to trimming and J lost 5 bases; unmatched junction nucleotides: 4. The CDR3 sequence is CASSQDTGGDNEQFF. In DNA form, the CDR3 reads TGCGCCAGCAGCCAAGATACGGGGGGTGACAATGAGCAGTTCTTC.

The rearrangement joins TRBV23-1 to TRBJ1-3; D is perhaps TRBD1 (6 bases). TRBV23-1 is an open reading frame whose function is uncertain. V was trimmed by 3 bases and J by 0 bases, leaving 24 bases between them. The CDR3 consists of 20 residues. The DNA for the CDR3 is TGCGCCAGCAGTCACTACGACGGAGGACAGTTGCCGAGCTCTGGAAACACCATATATTTT. Encoded protein: CASSHYDGGQLPSSGNTIYF.

The J gene is TRBJ2-5, the V gene TRBV6-5; TRBD1 is a possible D gene (5 bases). The CDR3 contains 14 residues. Per germline, CDR1 MNHEY and CDR2 SVGAGI. V was cut by 8 bases and J by 5 bases, with 18 bases left in between. CDR3 sequence (DNA): TGTGCCAGCTCCCAGGGTAACATCGGCGAGACCCAGTACTTC. This gives the protein CASSQGNIGETQYF.

On this clone itself: Compared with germline, one end of the junction differs, possibly owing to a read error. The genes are TRBV5-8 and TRBJ2-2; D is perhaps TRBD1 (5 bases). Germline-derived CDR1 and CDR2 are SGHTS and YDEGEE. This CDR3 comprises 15 residues. The CDR3 spells CASTLVQGGRGELFF. The CDR3 coding sequence is TGTGCCAGCACCTTGGTGCAGGGTGGAAGGGGGGAGCTGTTTTTT.

V and J are TRBV2 and TRBJ1-1, with D perhaps matching TRBD1 (5 bases). The CDR3 is made up of 14 amino acids. Germline CDR1 and CDR2: SNHLY and FYNNEI. The V gene lost 5 bases and the J gene lost 6 bases, with 16 bases spanning the gap. The CDR3 here is CASSYLQGPPEAFF. CDR3 sequence (DNA): TGTGCCAGCAGTTACCTGCAGGGCCCCCCTGAAGCTTTCTTT.

This chain uses TRBV19 with TRBJ1-1; no clear D. The germline V gene has CDR1 LNHDA and CDR2 SQIVND (reference sequence). Trimming took off 7 bases at V and 1 base at J, with 13 bases between the two ends. CDR3 size: 14 residues. CDR3 amino acids: CASTPWGANTEAFF. The CDR3 DNA reads TGTGCCAGTACCCCCTGGGGAGCGAACACTGAAGCTTTCTTT. The full variable domain, with the rest looked up from reference TRBV19 and TRBJ1-1, is DGGITQSPKYLFRKEGQNVTLSCEQNLNHDAMYWYRQDPGQGLRLIYYSQIVNDFQKGDIAEGYSVSREKKESFPLTVTSAQKNPTAFYLCASTPWGANTEAFFGQGTRLTVV.

This clone turned up a few times. The V call is TRBV5-4, the J call TRBJ1-1, with 10 bases that match TRBD1. The CDR3 loop spans 14 amino acids. With 5 bases clipped from V and 5 bases from J, the junction kept 6 bases outside the gene matches. Germline CDR1 and CDR2: SGHNT and YYREEE (reference sequence). The CDR3 DNA reads TGTGCCAGCAGTCGACAGGGGGCTGGTACTGAAGCTTTCTTT. Residues: CASSRQGAGTEAFF.

This clone appeared a few times. This chain links TRBV6-1 with TRBJ1-5; perhaps TRBD1 as D (5 bases). CDR3 size: 14 residues. Germline V lookup: CDR1 MNHNS, CDR2 SASEGT. Trimming took 8 bases from V and 5 from J, leaving 16 bases between them. The DNA for the CDR3 is TGTGCCAGCTCACAAGGGGCCGGCGATCAGCCCCAGCATTTT. Its translation: CASSQGAGDQPQHF.

This clone was detected once. The chain employs TRBV5-1 and TRBJ1-2, with 7 bases lining up with TRBD1. The CDR3 is 15 residues long. Unmatched junction bases numbered 6, after V lost 0 bases and J lost 4 bases. From germline, CDR1 is SGHRS and CDR2 YFSETQ. CDR3 protein: CASSLAQGDLYGYTF. CDR3 nucleotide sequence: TGCGCCAGCAGCTTGGCGCAGGGGGACCTCTATGGCTACACCTTC.

The CDR3 here is CASSFGRRETQYF. The CDR3 nucleotides are TGTGCCAGCAGTTTCGGACGGAGGGAGACCCAGTACTTC. The chain links TRBV6-5 to TRBJ2-5, with D tentatively TRBD2 (5 bases). V lost 4 bases and J lost 5, with 11 bases in between. CDR3 size: 13 residues. Germline V gene data show CDR1 as MNHEY and CDR2 as SVGAGI.

This clone has at least ten counts. J is TRBJ1-1 and V is TRBV29-1; 7 bases line up with TRBD1. The CDR3 sequence is 13 residues long. Germline lookup yields CDR1 SQVTM and CDR2 ANQGSEA. J was trimmed by 2 bases and V by 5 bases; bases with no gene match: 5. CDR3 in amino acids: CSVQGQLNTEAFF. The CDR3 bases are TGCAGCGTTCAGGGACAGTTAAACACTGAAGCTTTCTTT. The full variable domain, completed using reference TRBV29-1 and TRBJ1-1, is SAVISQKPSRDICQRGTSLTIQCQVDSQVTMMFWYRQQPGQSLTLIATANQGSEATYESGFVIDKFPISRPNLTFSTLTVSNMSPEDSSIYLCSVQGQLNTEAFFGQGTRLTVV.

The gene calls are TRBV14 and TRBJ1-1, with a tentative D call TRBD1 (5 bases). Germline-derived CDR1 and CDR2 are SGHDN and FVKESK. Between the trimmed V and J ends, which lost 3 bases and 1 base, there was a span of 15 bases. This CDR3 is 16 amino acids long. This CDR3 is CASSHHPDTQNTEAFF. The CDR3 bases are TGTGCCAGCAGCCATCACCCGGACACCCAGAACACTGAAGCTTTCTTT.

The chain employs TRBV9 and TRBJ2-5, with 11 bases matching TRBD2. V lost 3 bases and J lost 2; bases outside the gene matches: 6. This CDR3 has 16 amino acids. Germline loops: CDR1 SGDLS, CDR2 YYNGEE. CDR3 nucleotides: TGTGCCAGCAGCGCCACGACTAGCGGGGCACAAGAGACCCAGTACTTC. It translates to CASSATTSGAQETQYF.

Only a few counts were recorded for this clone. The chain employs TRBV19 and TRBJ2-1, with 7 bases fitting TRBD2. CDR1 is LNHDA and CDR2 is SQIVND in the germline V gene (reference sequence). With V trimmed by 7 bases and J by 2 bases, 14 bases remained unmatched. The CDR3 consists of 17 residues. CDR3 sequence (DNA): TGTGCCAGTACCGGGGGTCTCGGGGGGACGACCTACAATGAGCAGTTCTTC. Its protein is CASTGGLGGTTYNEQFF.

The chain combines TRBV7-6 with TRBJ2-7; 8 bases map to TRBD1. In germline, CDR1 is SGHVS, CDR2 FNYEAQ. Trimming took 0 bases from V and 3 from J; bases not matched to a gene: 1. CDR3 length: 14 residues. CDR3 residues: CASSLARGLYEQYF. DNA for the CDR3: TGTGCCAGCAGCTTAGCCAGGGGGCTCTACGAGCAGTACTTC.

The chain uses TRBV29-1 and TRBJ1-5, with D unresolved. V was clipped by 4 bases and J by 0 bases, with 13 bases between them. CDR3 size: 15 residues. Germline CDR1 reads SQVTM; CDR2 reads ANQGSEA. The CDR3 protein is CSVGISTNSNQPQHF. In DNA, the CDR3 is TGCAGCGTTGGAATAAGTACAAATAGCAATCAGCCCCAGCATTTT.

This clone occurred a few times. The V and J genes are TRBV7-7 and TRBJ2-5; 10 bases are a match to TRBD2. With V trimmed by 6 bases and J by 2 bases, 9 bases remained unmatched. CDR1 and CDR2 (germline): SSHAT, FNYEAQ (reference sequence). The CDR3 sequence is 16 residues long. CDR3 sequence: CASSRSGGAGQETQYF. CDR3 nucleotide sequence: TGTGCCAGCAGTAGAAGCGGGGGGGCCGGACAAGAGACCCAGTACTTC. Supplemented by reference TRBV7-7 and TRBJ2-5, the full variable domain reads GAGVSQSPRYKVTKRGQDVTLRCDPISSHATLYWYQQALGQGPEFLTYFNYEAQPDKSGLPSDRFSAERPEGSISTLTIQRTEQRDSAMYRCASSRSGGAGQETQYFGPGTRLLVL.

This clone was picked up a small number of times. The chain combines TRBV18 with TRBJ1-2, with 8 bases fitting TRBD1. Germline-derived CDR1 and CDR2 are KGHSH and LQKENI. The CDR3 consists of 14 residues. J lost 5 bases, V lost 6 bases, and 8 bases had no gene match. DNA of the CDR3: TGTGCCAGCTCTGGACAGGGAGGTTCATATGGCTACACCTTC. This codes for CASSGQGGSYGYTF.

In this sample, this clone turned up a few times. The rearrangement joins TRBV10-3 to TRBJ1-6; TRBD1 aligns across 10 bases. The germline CDR1 and CDR2 sequences are ENHRY and SYGVKD. V was clipped by 6 bases and J by 8 bases; unmatched bases: 7. This CDR3 has 15 amino acids. The CDR3 nucleotides read TGTGCCATCAGGGACAGGGGGACGCCCTATTCACCCCTCCACTTT. It yields the protein CAIRDRGTPYSPLHF.

As for this clone: Additional DNA sequences in this sample encode the identical CDR3. The chain couples TRBV7-9 to TRBJ1-1; D gene ambiguous. The V end lost 1 base, the J end lost 1 base, and 7 bases lay between the germline ends. The CDR3 has 14 residues. CDR1 is SEHNR, CDR2 FQNEAQ, per germline (reference sequence). CDR3 coding DNA: TGTGCCAGCAGCTTAGGGCCACAGAACACTGAAGCTTTCTTT. It yields the protein CASSLGPQNTEAFF.

V gene TRBV6-5 combines with J gene TRBJ2-3, with D possibly matching TRBD2 (7 bases). CDR1 and CDR2 (germline): MNHEY, SVGAGI. Trimming shortened V by 6 bases and J by 0 bases, and 10 bases separated the two germline ends. There are 14 residues in the CDR3. In nucleotides, the CDR3 is TGTGCCAGCAGGAGGGGGGGTAGCACAGATACGCAGTATTTT. This translates into CASRRGGSTDTQYF.

This clone appeared a few times. CDR3 sequence reads: CASIPGGGSGDTQYF. The DNA of the CDR3 is TGTGCCAGCATCCCTGGGGGGGGCAGTGGAGATACGCAGTATTTT. The rearrangement links TRBV7-2 to TRBJ2-3; maybe TRBD2 (7 bases). Trimming took 7 bases from V and 5 from J, leaving 19 bases between them. The germline CDR1 and CDR2 sequences are SGHTA and FQGNSA. The CDR3 contains 15 residues.

This clone was seen more than once but under ten times. The V gene is TRBV18, the J gene TRBJ2-7; 8 positions match TRBD2. Trimming cost V 6 bases and J 3 bases; bases outside gene matches: 4. There are 13 residues in the CDR3. CDR1 is KGHSH and CDR2 is LQKENI in the germline V gene. CDR3 region: CASSPGTSYEQYF. CDR3 bases: TGTGCCAGCTCCCCCGGGACTAGCTACGAGCAGTACTTC.

The chain joins TRBV10-3 to TRBJ2-3; 7 bases line up with TRBD1. V was pared by 4 bases and J by 6 bases, with 7 bases of the junction left unmatched. The germline CDR1 and CDR2 sequences are ENHRY and SYGVKD. The CDR3 runs 14 residues. The CDR3 region has the DNA TGTGCCATCAGTGTTGGACAGGACAGCGATACGCAGTATTTT. Translating it yields CAISVGQDSDTQYF.

This clone was seen only a few times. The chain carries TRBV11-2 and TRBJ2-7; 7 bases match TRBD1. V lost 3 bases, J lost 3 bases, and 5 bases stayed unmatched. Looked up from germline, CDR1 is SGHAT and CDR2 is FQNNGV. CDR3 length: 14 residues. The CDR3 sequence: CASSFGDRYYEQYF. CDR3 DNA: TGTGCCAGCAGCTTCGGGGACAGATACTACGAGCAGTACTTC.

The chain recombines TRBV11-2 with TRBJ2-2; TRBD2 agrees at 9 bases. Trimming took 5 bases from V and 6 from J; bases not matched to a gene: 19. In germline, CDR1 is SGHAT, CDR2 FQNNGV. The CDR3 totals 19 residues. DNA of the CDR3: TGTGCCAGCAGCACGTACAGGCGGGGGGGCCTTTCGGGATCCGGGGAGCTGTTTTTT. This sequence encodes CASSTYRRGGLSGSGELFF.

There are a few counts of this clone. The V gene is TRBV15, the J gene TRBJ1-2, with 7 bases that match TRBD1. Germline V lookup: CDR1 LNHNV, CDR2 YYDKDF (reference sequence). The CDR3 spans 15 residues. With 9 bases clipped from V and 1 base from J, the junction kept 11 bases outside the gene matches. The CDR3 loop is CATRTGQAHNYGYTF. CDR3 sequence (DNA): TGTGCCACTAGGACTGGACAGGCCCATAACTATGGCTACACCTTC.

The sample holds many counts of this clone. The rearrangement joins TRBV18 to TRBJ2-1; 13 bases are shared with TRBD2. J was trimmed by 15 bases and V by 0 bases; bases with no gene match: 14. This CDR3 is 17 amino acids long. Germline V gives CDR1 KGHSH, CDR2 LQKENI. The CDR3 loop reads CASSPPGTSGDLGGSFF. Written as DNA, the CDR3 is TGTGCCAGCTCACCACCCGGGACTAGCGGGGACCTCGGGGGCTCGTTCTTC.

This clone was counted a few times. The chain couples TRBV5-4 to TRBJ2-1; TRBD2 matches 13 bases. Trimming at V came to 4 bases and at J to 6 bases, leaving 10 bases not matched to a gene. Germline values: CDR1 SGHNT, CDR2 YYREEE (reference sequence). CDR3 size: 17 residues. Here the CDR3 reads CASSLERTSGGPNEQFF. DNA for the CDR3: TGTGCCAGCAGCCTGGAAAGGACTAGCGGGGGACCCAATGAGCAGTTCTTC.